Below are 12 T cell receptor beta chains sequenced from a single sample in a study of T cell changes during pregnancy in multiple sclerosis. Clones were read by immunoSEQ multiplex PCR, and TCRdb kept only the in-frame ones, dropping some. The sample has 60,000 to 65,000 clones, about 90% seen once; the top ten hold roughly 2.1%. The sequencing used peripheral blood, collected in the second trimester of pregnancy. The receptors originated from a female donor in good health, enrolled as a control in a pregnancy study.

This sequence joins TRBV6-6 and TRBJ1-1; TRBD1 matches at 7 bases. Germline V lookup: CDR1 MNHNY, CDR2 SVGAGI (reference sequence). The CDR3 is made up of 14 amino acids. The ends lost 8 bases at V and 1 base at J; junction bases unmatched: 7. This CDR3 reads CASSLDRANTEAFF. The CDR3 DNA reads TGTGCCAGCTCCCTAGACAGGGCGAACACTGAAGCTTTCTTT.

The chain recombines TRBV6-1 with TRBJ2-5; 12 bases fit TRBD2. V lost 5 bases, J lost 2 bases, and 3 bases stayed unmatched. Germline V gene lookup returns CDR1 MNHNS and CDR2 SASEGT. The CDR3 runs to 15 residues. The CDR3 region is CASSPLAGGQETQYF. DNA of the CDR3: TGTGCCAGCAGTCCCCTAGCGGGGGGGCAAGAGACCCAGTACTTC.

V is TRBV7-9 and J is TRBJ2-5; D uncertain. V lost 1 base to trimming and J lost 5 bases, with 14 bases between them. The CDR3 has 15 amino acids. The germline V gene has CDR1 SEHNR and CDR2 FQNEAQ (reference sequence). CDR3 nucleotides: TGTGCCAGCAGCTTAGGTGGAGACTCTCCGGAGACCCAGTACTTC. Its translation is CASSLGGDSPETQYF.

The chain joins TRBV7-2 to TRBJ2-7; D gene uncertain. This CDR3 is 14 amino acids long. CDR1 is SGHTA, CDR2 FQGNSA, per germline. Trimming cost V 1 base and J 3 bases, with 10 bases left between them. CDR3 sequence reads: CASSLVLTGYEQYF. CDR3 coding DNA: TGTGCCAGCAGCTTAGTCCTTACGGGCTACGAGCAGTACTTC.

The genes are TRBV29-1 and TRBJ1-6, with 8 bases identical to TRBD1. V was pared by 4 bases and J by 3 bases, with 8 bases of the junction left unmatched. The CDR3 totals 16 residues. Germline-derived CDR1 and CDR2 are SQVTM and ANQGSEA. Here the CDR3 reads CSVVSRGPIYNSPLHF. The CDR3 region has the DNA TGCAGCGTTGTGAGCAGGGGGCCTATCTATAATTCACCCCTCCACTTT.

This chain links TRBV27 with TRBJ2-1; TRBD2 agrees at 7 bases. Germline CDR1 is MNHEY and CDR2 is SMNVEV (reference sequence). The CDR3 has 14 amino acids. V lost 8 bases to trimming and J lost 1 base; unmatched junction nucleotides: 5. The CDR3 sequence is CASRTSASYNEQFF. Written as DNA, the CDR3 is TGTGCCAGCCGTACTAGCGCATCCTACAATGAGCAGTTCTTC.

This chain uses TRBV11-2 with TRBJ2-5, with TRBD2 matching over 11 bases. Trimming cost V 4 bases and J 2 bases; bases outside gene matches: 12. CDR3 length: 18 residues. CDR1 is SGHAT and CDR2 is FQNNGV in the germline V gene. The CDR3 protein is CASSSLTSGRRGQETQYF. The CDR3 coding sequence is TGTGCCAGCAGCTCATTAACTAGCGGGAGAAGGGGGCAAGAGACCCAGTACTTC.

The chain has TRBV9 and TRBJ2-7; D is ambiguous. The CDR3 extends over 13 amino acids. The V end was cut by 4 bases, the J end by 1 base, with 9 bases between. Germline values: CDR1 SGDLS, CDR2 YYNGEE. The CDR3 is CASSPPGSYEQYF. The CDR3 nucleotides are TGTGCCAGCAGCCCCCCCGGGTCCTACGAGCAGTACTTC.

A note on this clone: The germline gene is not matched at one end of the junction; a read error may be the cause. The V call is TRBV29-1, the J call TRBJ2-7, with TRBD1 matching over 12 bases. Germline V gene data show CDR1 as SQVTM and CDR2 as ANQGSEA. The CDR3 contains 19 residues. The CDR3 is CSVEGGGQGALTSSHEQYF. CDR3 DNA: TGCAGCGTTGAAGGCGGGGGACAGGGGGCCCTCACTAGCTCCCACGAGCAGTACTTC.

The CDR3 loop is CAITMTPGQPQHF. The CDR3 region has the DNA TGTGCCATCACTATGACACCAGGTCAGCCCCAGCATTTT. The J gene is TRBJ1-5, the V gene TRBV10-3; no firm D call. The CDR3 covers 13 residues. V lost 7 bases to trimming and J lost 6 bases, with 13 bases between them. Germline V gene lookup returns CDR1 ENHRY and CDR2 SYGVKD.

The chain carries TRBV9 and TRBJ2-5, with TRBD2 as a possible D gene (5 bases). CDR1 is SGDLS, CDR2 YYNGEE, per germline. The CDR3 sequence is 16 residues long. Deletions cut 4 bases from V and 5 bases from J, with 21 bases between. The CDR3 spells CASSLGPDGVLETQYF. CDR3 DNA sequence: TGTGCCAGCAGCCTGGGTCCGGACGGGGTTCTGGAGACCCAGTACTTC.

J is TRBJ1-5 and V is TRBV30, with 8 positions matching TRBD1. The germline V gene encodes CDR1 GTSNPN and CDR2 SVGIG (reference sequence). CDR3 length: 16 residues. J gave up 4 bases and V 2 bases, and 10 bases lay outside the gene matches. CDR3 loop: CAWSLTGAGRNQPQHF. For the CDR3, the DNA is TGTGCCTGGAGTTTGACAGGGGCTGGAAGAAATCAGCCCCAGCATTTT.